This section outlines one T cell receptor beta chain sequence together with its context. This clonotype was seen at least ten times. This receptor's antigen is unknown. Base qualities are not provided; no much larger clone lies one nucleotide away. The data are from a study of neurological immune-mediated disorders (dated by TCRdb to between 2017 and 2020). In the study overall: Peripheral blood TCR-beta repertoires from patients with HTLV-I-associated myelopathy (HAM/TSP), patients with multiple sclerosis, and healthy controls were compared in the study using UMI-based sequencing. The roughly 110 TCR-beta libraries covered PBMC samples along with longitudinal samples, technical triplicates, and paired sorted CD4+ and CD8+ T-cell subsets. Longitudinal HAM/TSP and healthy donors were sampled at 3 time-points each (about 3-45 month intervals). The cohort comprised roughly 70 subjects: about 14 HAM/TSP patients, around 35 multiple sclerosis patients and 20 or so healthy controls. The investigation overall reported the following: Expanded clones from different subjects shared no identical CDR3 amino acid sequences, which suggests that TCR-beta repertoires were private in all groups. The highest TCR clonal expansion was observed in HAM/TSP patients, whereas the lowest was observed in MS patients, even when compared with healthy controls.

cDNA was synthesized by template-switch 5'RACE using a primer with a 10-nucleotide random unique molecular identifier that tagged each TCR transcript. Every sequencing run covered 15-18 subjects and yielded more than 160 million TCR-beta sequences. Total RNA was extracted with the RNeasy kit. Using the KAPA Real-time Library Amplification kit, TCR-beta VDJ regions were amplified with primers for the TCR constant region and the 5'RACE anchor. Sample indexes and Illumina adaptors were added in a first PCR, and a second PCR then increased library yield. After Ampure bead purification, the TCR product of roughly 650 bp was size-selected on a 2% E-gel SizeSelection system. Before pooling, library quality was assessed on a Bioanalyzer, concentration was determined with Qubit, and library quantification was performed with the Kapa Library Quantification kit. An Illumina HiSeq 2500 was used to sequence the libraries paired-end at 2 x 150 bp. To increase sequence diversity, about 25-30% phiX was spiked into each library pool. The paper's processing steps were these. Quality-filtered reads were processed with the UMI-based MiGEC pipeline, and over 75% of raw TCR sequences were removed by the MiGEC pipeline during error correction. VDJ genes were aligned to IMGT germline references, and clonotypes were defined by unique CDR3 amino acid sequence plus V-J genes. VDJtools evaluated clonal expansion, Shannon diversity and CDR3 relatedness (CalcPairwiseDistances, ClusterSamples); CLCbio workbench built phylogenetic trees. A clone was classed as expanded if it had 8 or more unique UMIs, a cutoff based on coefficient-of-variation modelling across technical triplicates. The raw public data were reprocessed by TCRdb itself: fastp quality trimming at Q25, MiXCR clonotype calling, in-frame beta chains only. For every CDR3 protein sequence, its rows merge into one entry that carries the most common genes and DNA. For this entry, the V and J calls and clone size follow TCRdb and not the study's own pipeline. Present in this sample are some 68,000 distinct CDR3 sequences, roughly 15% of which were seen just once. The top ten clones comprise around 4.3% of the sample.

Per the germline V gene, MGHRA is the CDR1 and YSYEKL is the CDR2. Unmatched junction bases come to 9, with V trimmed by 2 bases and J by 7 bases. The CDR3 starts with the cysteine, ends with the phenylalanine, and has 15 residues. The kept DNA is CDR3 alone, 45 bases in frame from the first base. The time point label for this specimen denotes: longitudinal time-point 1 (baseline). For unsorted PBMC libraries, 2 million PBMCs were used after storage in RNAlater at -80 degrees C until RNA extraction. PBMCs were separated from peripheral blood using Ficoll-Hypaque density gradient centrifugation and then cryopreserved in liquid nitrogen.

Recombination connected TRBV4-1 to TRBJ2-7; 9 bases in between match TRBD1. The TCR was taken from a female donor with HTLV-1-associated myelopathy (HAM/TSP). Sequenced: PBMCs. DNA sequence: TGCGCCAGCAGCCAACCGGGACAGGGAGGTGGGGAGCAGTACTTC. Its translation is CASSQPGQGGGEQYF.